This T cell receptor beta chain was profiled in a study of cytomegalovirus exposure and HLA in healthy donors. It was with 60 Vbeta and 13 Jbeta primers that the PCR ran. Generated by immunoSEQ multiplex PCR, the TCRdb table keeps only in-frame clones and is missing some. Its clone listing holds 130,000 to 150,000 clones. Findings of the study overall: In presence/absence analyses, roughly uniform sequencing depth across donors was assumed. A later analysis associated some 16,000 TCR beta sequences with HLA alleles at a 0.05 false discovery rate.

To note about this clone: Its antigen is currently unknown.

CDR1 LGHNT and CDR2 FRNRAP come from the germline V gene. This CDR3 has 16 residues. V dropped 1 base and J dropped 8; count of bases not matched to a gene: 9. The receptor was isolated from a man between 40 and 49 years old in good health and CMV-seronegative. The material sequenced was PBMCs. This chain connects TRBV12-5 to TRBJ2-1, with 9 nucleotides matching TRBD1. The CDR3, as DNA: TGTGCTAGTGGTTTGGGCCTGACAGGGGGATGGGATGAGCAGTTCTTC. Its protein is CASGLGLTGGWDEQFF. The full variable domain, completed using reference TRBV12-5 and TRBJ2-1, is DARVTQTPRHKVTEMGQEVTMRCQPILGHNTVFWYRQTMMQGLELLAYFRNRAPLDDSGMPKDRFSAEMPDATLATLKIQPSEPRDSAVYFCASGLGLTGGWDEQFFGPGTRLTVL.